This is a list of T cell receptor beta chains from one sample in a study of T cell responses to AZD1222 COVID-19 vaccine. TCRdb's copy holds only in-frame clones and misses some; the assay was immunoSEQ multiplex PCR. The sample records roughly 150,000 clones, roughly 91% being singletons. The starting material was peripheral blood, obtained on day 0 of AZD1222 vaccination. The receptors were sampled from an adult in good health. Both conserved end residues are part of each CDR3. A D gene is named only where the DNA matches it firmly. The size entry is marked missing in some rows and otherwise reads once, few, many or a size class.

TRBD2	-	TRBV11-3	TRBJ2-2	TGTGCCAGCAGCCGTGTGGCGGGAGGGACCGGGGAGCTGTTTTTT	CASSRVAGGTGELFF
TRBD2	-	TRBV6-2/TRBV6-3	TRBJ2-3	TGTGCCAGCAGTCCACTAGCGGGATCGGTAAATACGCAGTATTTT	CASSPLAGSVNTQYF
-	-	TRBV7-2	TRBJ1-5	TGTGCCAGCAGCCTGACAGGACGGATCTTATCCCAGCATTTT	CASSLTGRILSQHF
-	once	TRBV19	TRBJ1-3	TGTGCCAGTAGTATACCGGCTCAGGGCGCTGGAAACACCATATATTTT	CASSIPAQGAGNTIYF
TRBD1	-	TRBV10-3	TRBJ2-7	TGTGCCATCAGTGAGAGGGACAGCTACGAGCAGTACTTC	CAISERDSYEQYF
-	-	TRBV27	TRBJ1-1	TGTGCCAGCAGTTTCCACCGGAGGAACACTGAAGCTTTCTTT	CASSFHRRNTEAFF
-	-	TRBV7-8	TRBJ2-7	TGTGCCAGCAGCCGATGGAACAGGTTGGACGAGCAGTACTTC	CASSRWNRLDEQYF
-	-	TRBV6-1	TRBJ1-6	TGTGCCAGCAGTGAAGCTGGGGGACAACGAGGGAATTCACCCCTCCACTTT	CASSEAGGQRGNSPLHF
TRBD1	once	TRBV9	TRBJ2-2	TGTGCCAGCAGCCAGGGGGCGCTCGGGGAGCTGTTTTTT	CASSQGALGELFF
-	-	TRBV15	TRBJ2-7	TGTGCCACCAGCAGGTGGGGCGCGGGCAGCTCCTACGAGCAGTACTTC	CATSRWGAGSSYEQYF
-	-	TRBV27	TRBJ2-7	TGTGCCAGCAGTTTTCGGGTAGGCGAGCAGTACTTC	CASSFRVGEQYF
-	-	TRBV6-2/TRBV6-3	TRBJ2-7	TGTGCCAGCAGTTACTCCCTGGTTGCCTACGAGCAGTACTTC	CASSYSLVAYEQYF
-	-	TRBV6-5	TRBJ1-3	TGTGCCAGCAGTCGAAGGGGTAGTATAGGAAACACCATATATTTT	CASSRRGSIGNTIYF
-	-	TRBV7-2	TRBJ1-1	TGTGCCAGCAGCTCGCTCCCCCTGGCAGAAGCTTTCTTT	CASSSLPLAEAFF
-	-	TRBV4-2	TRBJ1-2	TGTGCCAGCAGCCAAGATCTCGTAGTAGGGAGTGGCTACACCTTC	CASSQDLVVGSGYTF
-	-	TRBV7-2	TRBJ2-5	TGTGCCAGCAGCTTAGTTGGGGGGGGGCAGGAGACCCAGTACTTC	CASSLVGGGQETQYF
-	-	TRBV19	TRBJ1-2	TGTGCCAGTACCTCTACCAACTATGGCTACACCTTC	CASTSTNYGYTF
-	-	TRBV21-1	TRBJ1-2	TGTGCCAGCAGGGATCGCCCCGGTCTCTATGGCTACACCTTC	CASRDRPGLYGYTF
-	-	TRBV9	TRBJ2-6	TGTGCCAGCAGCGTAGAGGGGGGAAGCTCTGGGGCCAACGTCCTGACTTTC	CASSVEGGSSGANVLTF
-	-	TRBV19	TRBJ2-2	TGTGCCGGAAGACTAGATTGGAACACCGGGGAGCTGTTTTTT	CAGRLDWNTGELFF
TRBD2	-	TRBV24-1	TRBJ2-5	TGTGCCACCAGTGACCCGACTAGCGGGAGCCCCGGGACCCAGTACTTC	CATSDPTSGSPGTQYF